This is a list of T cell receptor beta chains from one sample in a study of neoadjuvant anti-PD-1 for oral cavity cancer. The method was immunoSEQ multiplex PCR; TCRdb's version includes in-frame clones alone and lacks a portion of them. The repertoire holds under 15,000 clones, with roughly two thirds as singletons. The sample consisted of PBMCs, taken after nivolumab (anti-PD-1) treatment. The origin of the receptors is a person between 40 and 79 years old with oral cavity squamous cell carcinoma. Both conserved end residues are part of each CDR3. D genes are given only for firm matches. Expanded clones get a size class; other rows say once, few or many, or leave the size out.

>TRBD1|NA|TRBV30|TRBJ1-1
TGTGCCTGGAGAGCCAGGGGGATGAACACTGAAGCTTTCTTT
CAWRARGMNTEAFF
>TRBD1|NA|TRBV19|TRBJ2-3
TGTGCCAGTAGTATTGGCAGGGCCAGGGGGACAGATACGCAGTATTTT
CASSIGRARGTDTQYF
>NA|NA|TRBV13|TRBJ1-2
TGTGCCAGCAGCTTATCTGGGGTTGGATATGGCTACACCTTC
CASSLSGVGYGYTF
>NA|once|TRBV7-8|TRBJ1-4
TGTGCCAGCAGCTTAGAGGGAGGGCTTTCCGAAAAACTGTTTTTT
CASSLEGGLSEKLFF
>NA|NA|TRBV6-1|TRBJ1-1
TGTGCCAGCAGTAGTTATTCTATGAACACTGAAGCTTTCTTT
CASSSYSMNTEAFF
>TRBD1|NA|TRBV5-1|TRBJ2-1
TGCGCCAGCAGCCATAGACAGGGCTCCTCCTACAATGAGCAGTTCTTC
CASSHRQGSSYNEQFF
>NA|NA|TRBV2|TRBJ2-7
TGTGCCAGCAGTGAACATTCAGGGCTCAGTGGAGAGCAGTACTTC
CASSEHSGLSGEQYF
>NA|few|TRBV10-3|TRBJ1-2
TGTGCCATCAGTGATCAAGGCAGTTATTATGGCTACACCTTC
CAISDQGSYYGYTF
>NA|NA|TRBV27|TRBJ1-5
TGTGCCAGCAGCGAACAGGGCTATAGCAATCAGCCCCAGCATTTT
CASSEQGYSNQPQHF
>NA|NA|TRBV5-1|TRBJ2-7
TGCGCCAGCAGCTTGGTAGGCTACGAGCAGTACTTC
CASSLVGYEQYF
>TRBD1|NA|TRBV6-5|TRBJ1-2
TGTGCCAGCAGTCGCCACAGGGGTTATGGCTACACCTTC
CASSRHRGYGYTF
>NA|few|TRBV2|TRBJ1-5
TGTGCCAGCAGTGAAGCGCTTCAGGCCGCTAAGTCGCCCCAGCATTTT
CASSEALQAAKSPQHF
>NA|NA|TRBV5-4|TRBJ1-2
TGTGCCAGCAGCCCGAAGGGGGGAGGGGACTATGGCTACACCTTC
CASSPKGGGDYGYTF
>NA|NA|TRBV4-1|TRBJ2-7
TGCGCCAGCAGCCAAGGGACAAGGGGTGTTATTCCTACCTACGAGCAGTACTTC
CASSQGTRGVIPTYEQYF
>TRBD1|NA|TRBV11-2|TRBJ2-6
TGTGCCAGCAGAACCGGGACAGGGCGGTCTGGGGCCAACGTCCTGACTTTC
CASRTGTGRSGANVLTF
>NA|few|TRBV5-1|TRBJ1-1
TGCGCCAGCCGCCGGGACGGGATGAACACTGAAGCTTTCTTT
CASRRDGMNTEAFF
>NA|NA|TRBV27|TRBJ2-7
TGTGCCAGCAGTCCCCCCACTCGCGAGCAGTACTTC
CASSPPTREQYF
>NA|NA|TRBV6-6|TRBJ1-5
TGTGCCTGCTCGACCGGGGGGAGCAATCAGCCCCAGCATTTT
CACSTGGSNQPQHF
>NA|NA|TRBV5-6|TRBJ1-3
TGTGCCAGCAGCGGCGCCTCGTGGGGAAACACCATATATTTT
CASSGASWGNTIYF
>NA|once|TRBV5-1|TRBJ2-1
TGCGCCAGCAGCCGCACAGGGTCGAGCTCCTACAATGAGCAGTTCTTC
CASSRTGSSSYNEQFF
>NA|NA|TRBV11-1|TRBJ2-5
TGTGCCAGCAGCTTGGGACGGATACAAGAGACCCAGTACTTC
CASSLGRIQETQYF
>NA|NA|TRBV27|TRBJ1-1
TGTGCCAGCAGTTTATCGCCAAACACTGAAGCTTTCTTT
CASSLSPNTEAFF
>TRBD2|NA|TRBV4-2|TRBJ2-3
TGTGCCAGCAGCCAAGGCCAGGAGGCTAGCGGGAGGGGTGATACGCAGTATTTT
CASSQGQEASGRGDTQYF
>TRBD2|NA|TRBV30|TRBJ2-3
TGTGCCTGGAGTGTACCGGCGGGGGGCACAGATACGCAGTATTTT
CAWSVPAGGTDTQYF
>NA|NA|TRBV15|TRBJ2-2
TGTGCCACCAGCAGAGATGAGGGACCCGGGGAGCTGTTTTTT
CATSRDEGPGELFF
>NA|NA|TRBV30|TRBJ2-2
TGTGCGCGGGGAGGGGGCACCGGGGAGCTGTTTTTT
CARGGGTGELFF
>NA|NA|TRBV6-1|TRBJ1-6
TGTGCCAGCAGTGGAAGGACCGATAATTCACCCCTCCACTTT
CASSGRTDNSPLHF
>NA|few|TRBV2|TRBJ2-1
TGTGCCAGCATGAGGGCTAGCACTGAAGATGAGCAGTTCTTC
CASMRASTEDEQFF
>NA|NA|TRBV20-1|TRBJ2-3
TGCAGTGCTAGGTACACAGATACGCAGTATTTT
CSARYTDTQYF
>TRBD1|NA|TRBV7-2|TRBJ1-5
TGTGCCAGCAGCCCCCAGTCGGGACAGGGGAATCAGCCCCAGCATTTT
CASSPQSGQGNQPQHF
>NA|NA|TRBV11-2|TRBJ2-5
TGTGCCAGCAGCGTCCGAGAGACCCAGTACTTC
CASSVRETQYF
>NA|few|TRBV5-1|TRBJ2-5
TGCGCCAGCAGCTTGGAAGAGACCCAGTACTTC
CASSLEETQYF
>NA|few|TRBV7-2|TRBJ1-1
TGTGCCAGCAGCTTTACAGGGAACACTGAAGCTTTCTTT
CASSFTGNTEAFF
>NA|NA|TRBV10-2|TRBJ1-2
TGCGCCAGCAGTGTCATCCAGGGGTCTGGCTACACCTTC
CASSVIQGSGYTF
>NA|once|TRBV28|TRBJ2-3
TGTGCCATCGAGACAGGTGTTACAGATACGCAGTATTTT
CAIETGVTDTQYF
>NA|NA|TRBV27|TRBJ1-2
TGTGCCAGCAGTTTATATTTCACAGCAGATAACTATGGCTACACCTTC
CASSLYFTADNYGYTF
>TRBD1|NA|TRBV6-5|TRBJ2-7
TGTGCTACCTACGGGCAGGGGGCAAACTACGAGCAGTACTTC
CATYGQGANYEQYF
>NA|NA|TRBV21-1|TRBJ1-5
TGTGCCACGGGACAGGGGGCGAATCAGCCCCAGCATTTT
CATGQGANQPQHF
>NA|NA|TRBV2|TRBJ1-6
TGTGCCAGCAGAGTAAGGGACTGGAATAATTCACCCCTCCACTTT
CASRVRDWNNSPLHF
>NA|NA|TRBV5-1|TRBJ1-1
TGCGCCAGCAGCTCCCGCGGAGGGGGAGGTACTGAAGCTTTCTTT
CASSSRGGGGTEAFF
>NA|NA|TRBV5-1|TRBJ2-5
TGCGCCAGCAGATGGAACGGACCCCAAGAGACCCAGTACTTC
CASRWNGPQETQYF
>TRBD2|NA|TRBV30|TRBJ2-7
TGTGCCTGGAGTGTGGGGGGGATATACTACTTC
CAWSVGGIYYF
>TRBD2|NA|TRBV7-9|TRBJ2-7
TGTGCCAGCAGCCCGCCTGGGCTAGCGGGACCCTACGAGCAGTACTTC
CASSPPGLAGPYEQYF
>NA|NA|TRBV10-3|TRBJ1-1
TGTGCCATCAGTGAGTCCAACAGGAACACTGAAGCTTTCTTT
CAISESNRNTEAFF
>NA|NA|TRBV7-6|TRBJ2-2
TGTGCCAGCAGCTTAGTACCAACTTACACCGGGGAGCTGTTTTTT
CASSLVPTYTGELFF
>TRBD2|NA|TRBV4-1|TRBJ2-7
TGCGCCTCTAGCGGGACTTCCTACGAGCAGTACTTC
CASSGTSYEQYF
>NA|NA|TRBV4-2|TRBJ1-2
TGTGCCAGCAGCCAAGATCGAGGGACCCCAAGCTACACCTTC
CASSQDRGTPSYTF
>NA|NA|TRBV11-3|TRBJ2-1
TGTGCCAGCAGCTTGACAGGACGAGCCCAGGAGCAGTTCTTC
CASSLTGRAQEQFF
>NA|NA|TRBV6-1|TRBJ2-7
TGTGCCAGCAGCGTCGGACTCGTCGACGAGCAGTACTTC
CASSVGLVDEQYF
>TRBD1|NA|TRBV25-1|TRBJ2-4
TGTGCCAGCAGTGACCCAGGACAGGGGGGAAACATTCAGTACTTC
CASSDPGQGGNIQYF
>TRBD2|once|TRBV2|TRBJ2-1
TGTGCCAGCATTTCAGCGGGGAAGGGCTTGGGTGAGCAGTTCTTC
CASISAGKGLGEQFF
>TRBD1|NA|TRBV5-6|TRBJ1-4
TGTGCCAGCAGCTTGACGATGACAGGGTGGGGCACTAATGAAAAACTGTTTTTT
CASSLTMTGWGTNEKLFF
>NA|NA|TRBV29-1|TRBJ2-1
TGCAGCGTGGTGACTAGCTCCTACAATGAGCAGTTCTTC
CSVVTSSYNEQFF
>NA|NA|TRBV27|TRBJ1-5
TGTGCCAGCAGTTCAGGGTTTGGCAATCAGCCCCAGCATTTT
CASSSGFGNQPQHF
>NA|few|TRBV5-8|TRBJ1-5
TGTGCCAGCGGGAGGTGGGGGAGCAATCAGCCCCAGCATTTT
CASGRWGSNQPQHF